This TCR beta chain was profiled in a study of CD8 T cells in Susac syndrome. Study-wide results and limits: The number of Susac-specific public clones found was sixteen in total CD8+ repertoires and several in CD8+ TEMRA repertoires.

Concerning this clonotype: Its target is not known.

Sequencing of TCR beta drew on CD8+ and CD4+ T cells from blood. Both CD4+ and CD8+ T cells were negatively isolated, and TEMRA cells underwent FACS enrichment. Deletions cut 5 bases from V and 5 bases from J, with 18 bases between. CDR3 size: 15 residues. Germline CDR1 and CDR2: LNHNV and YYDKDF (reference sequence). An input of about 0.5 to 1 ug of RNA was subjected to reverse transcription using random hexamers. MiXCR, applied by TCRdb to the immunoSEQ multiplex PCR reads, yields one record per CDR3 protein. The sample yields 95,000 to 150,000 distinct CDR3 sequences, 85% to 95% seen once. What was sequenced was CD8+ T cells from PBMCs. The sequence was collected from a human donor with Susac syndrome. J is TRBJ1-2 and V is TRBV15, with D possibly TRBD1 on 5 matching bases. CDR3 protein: CATSDPGNSWYGYTF. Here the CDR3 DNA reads TGTGCCACCAGCGACCCAGGGAATTCGTGGTATGGCTACACCTTC. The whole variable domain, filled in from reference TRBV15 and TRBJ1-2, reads DAMVIQNPRYQVTQFGKPVTLSCSQTLNHNVMYWYQQKSSQAPKLLFHYYDKDFNNEADTPDNFQSRRPNTSFCFLDIRSPGLGDTAMYLCATSDPGNSWYGYTFGSGTRLTVV.